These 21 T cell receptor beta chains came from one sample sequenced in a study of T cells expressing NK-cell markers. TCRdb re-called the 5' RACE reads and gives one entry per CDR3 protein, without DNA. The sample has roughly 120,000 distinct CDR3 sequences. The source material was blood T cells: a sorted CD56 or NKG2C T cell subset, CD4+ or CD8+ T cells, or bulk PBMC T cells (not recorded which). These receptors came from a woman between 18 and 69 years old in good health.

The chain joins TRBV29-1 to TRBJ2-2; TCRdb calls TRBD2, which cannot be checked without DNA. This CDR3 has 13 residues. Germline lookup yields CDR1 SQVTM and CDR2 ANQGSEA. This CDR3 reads CSVTGEGTGELFF.

The CDR3 here is CASSILAYPVNSYEQYF. The chain employs TRBV7-2 and TRBJ2-7. The CDR3 contains 17 residues. CDR1 is SGHTA, CDR2 FQGNSA, per germline. The entire variable domain, with the rest obtained from reference TRBV7-2 and TRBJ2-7, is as follows: GAGVSQSPSNKVTEKGKDVELRCDPISGHTALYWYRQSLGQGLEFLIYFQGNSAPDKSGLPSDRFSAERTGGSVSTLTIQRTQQEDSAVYLCASSILAYPVNSYEQYFGPGTRLTVT.

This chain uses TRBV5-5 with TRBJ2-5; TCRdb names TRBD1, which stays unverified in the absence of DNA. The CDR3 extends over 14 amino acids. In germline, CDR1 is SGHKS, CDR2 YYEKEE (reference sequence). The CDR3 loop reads CASSLEGWGETQYF.

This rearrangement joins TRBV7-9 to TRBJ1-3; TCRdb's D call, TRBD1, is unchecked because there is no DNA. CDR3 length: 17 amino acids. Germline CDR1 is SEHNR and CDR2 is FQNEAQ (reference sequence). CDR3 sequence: CASSPPFGDISGNTIYF. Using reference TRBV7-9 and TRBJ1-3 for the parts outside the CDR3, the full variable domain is DTGVSQNPRHKITKRGQNVTFRCDPISEHNRLYWYRQTLGQGPEFLTYFQNEAQLEKSRLLSDRFSAERPKGSFSTLEIQRTEQGDSAMYLCASSPPFGDISGNTIYFGEGSWLTVV.

The CDR3 region is CASSFGRLPSEQFF. This sequence joins TRBV6-4 and TRBJ2-1; TCRdb gives TRBD2 as the D gene, but with no DNA this cannot be confirmed. This CDR3 is built from 14 residues. Germline assignment: CDR1 MRHNA and CDR2 SNTAGT.

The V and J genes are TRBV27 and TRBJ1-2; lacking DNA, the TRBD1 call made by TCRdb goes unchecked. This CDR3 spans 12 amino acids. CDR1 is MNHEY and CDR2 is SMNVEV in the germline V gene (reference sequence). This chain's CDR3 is CASSLTGNGYTF.

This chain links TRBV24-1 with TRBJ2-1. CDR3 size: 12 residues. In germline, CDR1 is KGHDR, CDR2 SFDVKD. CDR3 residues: CATSDTWNEQFF.

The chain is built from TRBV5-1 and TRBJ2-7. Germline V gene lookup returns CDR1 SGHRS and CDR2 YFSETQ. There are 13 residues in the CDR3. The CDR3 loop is CASSFNYNYEQYF.

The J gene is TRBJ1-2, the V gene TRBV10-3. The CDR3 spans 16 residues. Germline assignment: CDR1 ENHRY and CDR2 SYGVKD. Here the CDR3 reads CAISESLKGTNYGYTF.

CDR3 region: CASSAALAGRDTQYF. The chain uses TRBV5-4 and TRBJ2-3; TCRdb's D gene call, TRBD2, goes unchecked for lack of DNA. This CDR3 is 15 amino acids long. Germline V gene sequence: CDR1 SGHNT, CDR2 YYREEE (reference sequence).

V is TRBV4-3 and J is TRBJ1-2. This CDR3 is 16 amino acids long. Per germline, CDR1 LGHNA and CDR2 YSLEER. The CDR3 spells CASSRNQIAATYGYTF.

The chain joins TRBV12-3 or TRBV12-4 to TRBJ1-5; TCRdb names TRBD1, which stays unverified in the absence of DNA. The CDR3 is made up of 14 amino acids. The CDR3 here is CASSFGQHNQPQHF.

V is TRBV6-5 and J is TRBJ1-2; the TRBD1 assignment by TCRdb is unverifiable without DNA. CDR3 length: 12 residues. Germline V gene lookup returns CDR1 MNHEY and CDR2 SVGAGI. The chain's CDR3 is CASSSGGDGYTF.

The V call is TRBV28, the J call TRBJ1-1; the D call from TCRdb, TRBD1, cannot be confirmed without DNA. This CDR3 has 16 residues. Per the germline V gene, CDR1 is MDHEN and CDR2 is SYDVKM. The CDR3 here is CASSPGGGDSNTEAFF.

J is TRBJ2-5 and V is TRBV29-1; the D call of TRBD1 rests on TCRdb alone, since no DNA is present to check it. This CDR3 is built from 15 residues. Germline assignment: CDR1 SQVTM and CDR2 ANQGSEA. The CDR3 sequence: CSVEDPGTGDETQYF.

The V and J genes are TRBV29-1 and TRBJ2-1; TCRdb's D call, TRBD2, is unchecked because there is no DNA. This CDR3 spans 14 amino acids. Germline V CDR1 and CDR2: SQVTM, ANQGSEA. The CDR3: CSVVSGGPSGEQFF.

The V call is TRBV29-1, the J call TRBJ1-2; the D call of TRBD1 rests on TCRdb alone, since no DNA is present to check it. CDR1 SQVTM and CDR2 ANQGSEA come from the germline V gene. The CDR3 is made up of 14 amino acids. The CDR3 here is CSVDGGLFEYGYTF.

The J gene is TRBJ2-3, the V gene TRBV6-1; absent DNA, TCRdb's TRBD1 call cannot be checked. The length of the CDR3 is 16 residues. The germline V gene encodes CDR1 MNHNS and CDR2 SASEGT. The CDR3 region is CASSTQGQTSTDTQYF.

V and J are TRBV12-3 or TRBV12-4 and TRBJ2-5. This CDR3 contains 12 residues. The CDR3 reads CASSLRGETQYF.

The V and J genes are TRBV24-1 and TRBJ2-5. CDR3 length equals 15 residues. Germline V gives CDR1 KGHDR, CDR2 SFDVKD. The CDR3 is CATSDPMGNQETQYF.

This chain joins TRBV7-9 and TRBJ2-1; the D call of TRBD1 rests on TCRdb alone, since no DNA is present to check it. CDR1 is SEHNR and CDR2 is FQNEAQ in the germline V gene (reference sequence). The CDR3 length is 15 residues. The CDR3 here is CASSLGAGPYNEQFF.